These 14 T cell receptor beta chains came from one sample sequenced in a study of OX40 agonist ivuxolimab in advanced cancers. Method: immunoSEQ multiplex PCR; TCRdb's copy keeps in-frame clones and lacks some. The data show about 53,000 clones, roughly 88% seen once. Here the sequenced sample was CD4+ or CD8+ T cells sorted from blood, taken in a trial of the OX40 agonist ivuxolimab. The receptors originated from an adult with an advanced solid tumor such as melanoma, head and neck, liver or kidney cancer.

CDR3 amino acids: CASSIWDRDLSGNTIYF. The CDR3 bases are TGTGCCAGTAGTATATGGGACAGAGATCTCTCTGGAAACACCATATATTTT. This rearrangement joins TRBV19 to TRBJ1-3; 7 bases align to TRBD1. The junction had 7 bases not matched to a gene; V was cut back by 2 bases and J by 0 bases. CDR1 and CDR2 from the germline V gene are LNHDA and SQIVND (reference sequence). The CDR3 is 17 residues long.

The chain couples TRBV19 to TRBJ1-1; TRBD1 is a possible D gene (5 bases). The germline V gene encodes CDR1 LNHDA and CDR2 SQIVND (reference sequence). V dropped 3 bases and J dropped 13 bases, with 12 bases sitting between them. The CDR3 sequence is 11 residues long. The CDR3 reads CASSMAETGFF. The CDR3 DNA follows: TGTGCCAGTAGTATGGCAGAAACAGGTTTCTTT.

This clone appeared once. The chain is built from TRBV10-3 and TRBJ2-1, with TRBD1 identical over 9 bases. This CDR3 has 16 residues. Unmatched junction bases numbered 6, after V lost 2 bases and J lost 4 bases. CDR1 is ENHRY, CDR2 SYGVKD, per germline. The chain's CDR3 is CAISEPGTGLYNEQFF. CDR3 in DNA: TGTGCCATCAGTGAGCCGGGGACAGGGCTATACAATGAGCAGTTCTTC.

This clone turned up a few times. The chain uses TRBV5-4 and TRBJ1-2; 10 nucleotides align to TRBD1. Germline CDR1 is SGHNT and CDR2 is YYREEE (reference sequence). Trimming took 1 base from V and 8 from J; bases not matched to a gene: 8. CDR3 size: 15 residues. This CDR3 reads CASSLPGTGEWGYTF. The CDR3 region has the DNA TGTGCCAGCAGCTTGCCTGGGACAGGGGAATGGGGCTACACCTTC. The full variable domain, rest sourced from reference TRBV5-4 and TRBJ1-2, is ETGVTQSPTHLIKTRGQQVTLRCSSQSGHNTVSWYQQALGQGPQFIFQYYREEENGRGNFPPRFSGLQFPNYSSELNVNALELDDSALYLCASSLPGTGEWGYTFGSGTRLTVV.

The rearrangement links TRBV27 to TRBJ2-2; TRBD1 is a possible D gene (8 bases). This CDR3 region has 17 residues. Per germline, CDR1 MNHEY and CDR2 SMNVEV (reference sequence). Trimming shortened V by 1 base and J by 4 bases, and 16 bases separated the two germline ends. CDR3 sequence reads: CASSLWGEGQVTGELFF. The CDR3 bases are TGTGCCAGCAGTTTATGGGGGGAGGGACAGGTCACCGGGGAGCTGTTTTTT.

This clone was recorded once. The chain uses TRBV7-9 and TRBJ2-4, with 7 bases aligning to TRBD2. The ends lost 5 bases at V and 6 bases at J; junction bases unmatched: 10. Germline V gene data show CDR1 as SEHNR and CDR2 as FQNEAQ (reference sequence). The CDR3 is 15 amino acids. CDR3 sequence reads: CASSPPGSSGNIQYF. DNA for the CDR3: TGTGCCAGCAGCCCCCCAGGTTCTAGCGGAAACATTCAGTACTTC.

This chain links TRBV19 with TRBJ1-1, with TRBD1 as a possible D gene (6 bases). The germline V gene encodes CDR1 LNHDA and CDR2 SQIVND (reference sequence). Trimming took off 3 bases at V and 0 bases at J, with 20 bases between the two ends. This CDR3 region has 18 residues. The CDR3 is CASSISGAAYSLNTEAFF. In DNA form, the CDR3 reads TGTGCCAGTAGTATCTCAGGGGCCGCCTACTCCCTGAACACTGAAGCTTTCTTT.

The V gene is TRBV6-6, the J gene TRBJ2-7, with 7 bases aligning to TRBD1. The CDR3 extends over 12 amino acids. The V segment lost 8 bases and the J segment 6 bases; nucleotides outside the gene matches: 7. The germline CDR1 and CDR2 sequences are MNHNY and SVGAGI (reference sequence). CDR3 coding DNA: TGTGCCAGCCGGGGACAGTCAGTCGAGCAGTACTTC. Protein sequence: CASRGQSVEQYF.

The chain couples TRBV28 to TRBJ2-3, with D possibly called TRBD1 or TRBD2 (5 bases each). This CDR3 contains 14 residues. CDR1 is MDHEN and CDR2 is SYDVKM in the germline V gene. V was clipped by 1 base and J by 9 bases, with 14 bases between them. CDR3 in DNA: TGTGCCAGCAGTTTATCTGGCGGGTGGGGGACGCAGTATTTT. It specifies CASSLSGGWGTQYF.

The chain recombines TRBV9 with TRBJ2-3; 7 bases are a match to TRBD2. In germline, CDR1 is SGDLS, CDR2 YYNGEE. V lost 0 bases to trimming and J lost 2 bases; unmatched junction nucleotides: 6. The CDR3 sequence is 16 residues long. The CDR3 DNA reads TGTGCCAGCAGCGTAGGGGCGGGAGTTCTCACAGATACGCAGTATTTT. It yields the protein CASSVGAGVLTDTQYF.

The V call is TRBV14, the J call TRBJ1-3; 7 bases are a match to TRBD1. This CDR3 is built from 16 residues. Germline V lookup: CDR1 SGHDN, CDR2 FVKESK. Trimming took 4 bases from V and 0 from J; bases not matched to a gene: 6. The CDR3 coding sequence is TGTGCCAGCAGCCTCAGGGACAGTTACTCTGGAAACACCATATATTTT. Residues: CASSLRDSYSGNTIYF. The full variable domain, completed using reference TRBV14 and TRBJ1-3, is EAGVTQFPSHSVIEKGQTVTLRCDPISGHDNLYWYRRVMGKEIKFLLHFVKESKQDESGMPNNRFLAERTGGTYSTLKVQPAELEDSGVYFCASSLRDSYSGNTIYFGEGSWLTVV.

The chain carries TRBV5-1 and TRBJ1-4; the D gene is possibly TRBD1 (5 bases). The CDR3 has 13 residues. Per germline, CDR1 SGHRS and CDR2 YFSETQ. The V and J ends lost 0 bases and 7 bases respectively, with 7 bases between them. The CDR3 reads CASSLAGTEKLFF. The CDR3, as DNA: TGCGCCAGCAGCTTGGCAGGGACTGAAAAACTGTTTTTT.

The V and J genes are TRBV11-2 and TRBJ2-3; maybe TRBD1 (5 bases). The V and J ends lost 3 bases and 0 bases respectively, with 13 bases between them. The CDR3 extends over 16 amino acids. CDR1 is SGHAT, CDR2 FQNNGV, per germline. The CDR3 spells CASSFKGLVSTDTQYF. The CDR3 DNA reads as TGTGCCAGCAGCTTTAAGGGGCTAGTAAGCACAGATACGCAGTATTTT. The whole variable domain, remainder taken from reference TRBV11-2 and TRBJ2-3, is EAGVAQSPRYKIIEKRQSVAFWCNPISGHATLYWYQQILGQGPKLLIQFQNNGVVDDSQLPKDRFSAERLKGVDSTLKIQPAKLEDSAVYLCASSFKGLVSTDTQYFGPGTRLTVL.

CDR3 DNA: TGTGCCAGCAGTTTGCCTCTCGCCGGGGAGCTGTTTTTT. Translating it yields CASSLPLAGELFF. The gene calls are TRBV28 and TRBJ2-2; D unresolved. The germline V and J ends were trimmed by 3 bases and 6 bases, with 8 bases remaining between them. This CDR3 contains 13 residues. Per the germline V gene, CDR1 is MDHEN and CDR2 is SYDVKM.